This TCR beta chain was captured by sequencing in a study of breast tumors, draining lymph nodes, adjacent tissues listed by TCRdb under 2016. Study-level background: Breast cancer patients provided tumor, adjacent nontumor tissue and axillary lymph nodes, and the study compared the TCR beta repertoires across these three sources. In human breast cancer, the study set out to assess how tumor, surrounding tissue and draining lymph node repertoires relate to one another and whether T cells might be exchanged between them.

As concerns this clonotype: There is no known antigen for this receptor. Base-call qualities are not available, and no considerably larger clone is one nucleotide away.

Overall results and qualifications from the work: Tumor T-cell repertoires showed less diversity than lymph node repertoires and more diversity than nontumor tissue repertoires, and tumor T-cell repertoires showed preferential V and J gene usage. The similarity between tumor and nontumor tissue repertoires was significantly greater in luminal-like breast cancer than in basal-like breast cancer. A scenario in which most tumor T cells derive from the lymph node and then expand within tumor tissue was judged to be consistent with the data. The conclusion that tumor T cells originate in lymph nodes was presented as consistent with a hypothesis rather than as directly demonstrated.

This sample was sequenced with an Illumina HiSeq 2000. TCR beta chain libraries were generated by multiplex PCR amplification. High-throughput sequencing was used to analyze the amplified TCR beta chain products. TCRdb redid the processing of the public reads, applying fastp at Q25 and MiXCR, and retained in-frame beta chains. Each CDR3 protein gets just one entry, which takes the most common genes and DNA from the rows behind it. This sample is represented by 26,000 or so distinct CDR3 sequences; 23% of them were singletons. The top ten constitute about 14% of the sample. The source is a female donor with breast cancer. Some clones in this sample may be carry-over from other donors' samples. The material sequenced was breast tumor tissue.

At the DNA level, the sequence is TGCGCCAGCAGCCCGGGGGGACAGAGGGGACGGGCCAATGAGCAGTTCTTC. Its amino acids are CASSPGGQRGRANEQFF. The chain is made from TRBV4-1 and TRBJ2-1; the D region is possibly TRBD1 or TRBD2, each matching across 7 bases. CDR1 and CDR2, per the germline V gene, are MGHRA and YSYEKL. Spanning cysteine to phenylalanine, the CDR3 consists of 17 amino acids. Just CDR3 DNA is preserved here, 51 bases in frame from base 1. V and J are truncated by 4 bases and 6 bases respectively, leaving an intervening sequence of 22 bases.